What follows is one T cell receptor (beta chain) and its context. Antigen: not known. The data are from a study of CXCR3-negative and CXCR3-positive naive CD8 T cells. Study context: For each library, about 1.5 +/- 0.3 million TRB reads were obtained, some 130 million in total. Findings and limits, study-wide: The majority of assays used fresh PBMCs, and CXCR3 expression partially decreased after cryopreservation.

By phenotype, naive CD8+ T cells were CD45RO-CCR7+CD27+CD95-. Through 5' RACE with UMI labels, the TRB cDNA libraries were prepared. TCRdb reprocessed the 5' RACE reads and keeps a single row for each CDR3 protein, giving no DNA. This repertoire includes 50,000 to 75,000 distinct CDR3 sequences. Per germline, CDR1 MRHNA and CDR2 SNTAGT. The length of the CDR3 is 15 residues. This sequence joins TRBV6-4 and TRBJ2-7; TCRdb names TRBD1, which stays unverified in the absence of DNA. Sequencing used naive CXCR3- CD8+ T cells from blood. Specified subset: CD45RO-CCR7+CD27+CD95- naive CD8+ T cells lacking CXCR3 (TNR3-). This TCR came from a human donor in good health. Some clones in this sample may be carry-over from other donors' samples. CDR3 sequence: CASRNPGQHLYEQYF.